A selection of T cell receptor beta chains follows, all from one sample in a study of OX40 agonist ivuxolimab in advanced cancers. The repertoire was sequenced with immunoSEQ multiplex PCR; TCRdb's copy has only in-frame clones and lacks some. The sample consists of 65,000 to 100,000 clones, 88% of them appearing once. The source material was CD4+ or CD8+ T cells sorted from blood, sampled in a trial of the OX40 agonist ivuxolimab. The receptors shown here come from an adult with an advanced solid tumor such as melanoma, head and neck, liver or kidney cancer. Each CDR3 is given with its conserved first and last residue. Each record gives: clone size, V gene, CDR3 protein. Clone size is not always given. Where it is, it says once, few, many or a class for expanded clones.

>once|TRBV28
CASSYRVRQPQHF
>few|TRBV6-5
CASRSGDTQYF
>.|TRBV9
CASSGSVFATDTQYF
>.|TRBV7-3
CASSLTEGLGYTF
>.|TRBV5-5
CASSLREGRETQYF
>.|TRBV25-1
CASREGGDSNEQYF
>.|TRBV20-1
CSARLKETQYF
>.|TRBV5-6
CASSLGDSRTYEQYF
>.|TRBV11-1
CASSLARLGEQYF
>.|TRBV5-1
CASIQRDTGELFF
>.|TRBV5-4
CASSSEHGISTDTQYF
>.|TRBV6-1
CASRMASPYNEQFF
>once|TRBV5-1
CASSRGQGAEGYTF
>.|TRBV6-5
CASRGQGYNEQFF
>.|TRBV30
CAWSVLEGTYEQYF
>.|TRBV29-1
CSVEISEKLFF
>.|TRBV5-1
CASSFAGSGTGELFF
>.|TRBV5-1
CASSLELAGAYEQYF
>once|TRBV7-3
CASSWGAQYGEQYF
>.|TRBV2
CASSETGASGNTIYF
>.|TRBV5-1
CASSLAGTGVYEQYF
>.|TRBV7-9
CASSPGGATDTQYF
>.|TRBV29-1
CSVDRGEGTEAFF
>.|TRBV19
CASSIPGQGPLFF
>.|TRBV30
CAWSAGRGGEQYF
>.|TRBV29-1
CSVVPGMNTGELFF
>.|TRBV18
CASSPVGVNEQYF
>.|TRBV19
CASSIGILETQYF
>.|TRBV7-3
CASGFGGRRETQYF
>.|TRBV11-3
CASSLLLAGNTGELFF
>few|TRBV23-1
CASSQLGQGQPGEQYF
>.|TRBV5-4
CASSLSAASTDTQYF
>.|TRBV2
CASRLGRGGETQYF
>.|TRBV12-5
CASGHGLAVLWSYNEQFF
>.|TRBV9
CASSPFEDEQFF
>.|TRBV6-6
CASSYDRGRGEKLFF
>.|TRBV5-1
CASSPRTGVNTGELFF